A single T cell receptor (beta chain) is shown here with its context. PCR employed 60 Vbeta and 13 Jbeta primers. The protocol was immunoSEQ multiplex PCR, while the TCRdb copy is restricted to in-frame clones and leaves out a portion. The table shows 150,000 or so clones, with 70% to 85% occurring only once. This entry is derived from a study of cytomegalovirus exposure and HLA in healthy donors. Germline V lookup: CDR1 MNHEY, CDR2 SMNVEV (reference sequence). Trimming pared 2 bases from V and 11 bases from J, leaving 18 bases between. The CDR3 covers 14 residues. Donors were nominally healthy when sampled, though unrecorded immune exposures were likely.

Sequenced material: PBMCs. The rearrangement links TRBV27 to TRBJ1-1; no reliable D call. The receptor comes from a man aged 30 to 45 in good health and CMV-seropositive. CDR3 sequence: CASSLVFGRLTAFF. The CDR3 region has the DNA TGTGCCAGCAGTTTAGTGTTCGGTCGTTTGACTGCTTTCTTT.